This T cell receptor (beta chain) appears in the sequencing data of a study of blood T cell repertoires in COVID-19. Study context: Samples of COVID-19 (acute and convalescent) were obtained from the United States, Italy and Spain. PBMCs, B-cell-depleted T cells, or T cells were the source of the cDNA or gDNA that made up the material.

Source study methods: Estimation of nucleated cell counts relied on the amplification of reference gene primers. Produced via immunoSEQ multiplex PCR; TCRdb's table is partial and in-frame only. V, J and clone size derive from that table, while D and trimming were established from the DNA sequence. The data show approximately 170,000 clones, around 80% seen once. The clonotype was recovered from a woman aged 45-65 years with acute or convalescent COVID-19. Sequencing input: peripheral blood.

CDR3 sequence reads: CASSLDPGYYGYTF. The CDR3 bases are TGTGCCAGCAGCTTAGATCCAGGGTACTATGGCTACACCTTC. This chain uses TRBV7-2 with TRBJ1-2, with a possible D match to TRBD1 (5 bases). Germline V gene sequence: CDR1 SGHTA, CDR2 FQGNSA. The CDR3 loop spans 14 amino acids. Trimming pared 1 base from V and 3 bases from J, leaving 9 bases between.